This entry features one T cell receptor beta chain sequence. The antigen is undetermined. The assay was immunoSEQ multiplex PCR, and TCRdb's table has in-frame clones only and misses some. The sample lists about 350,000 clones, about 90% seen once, with under 5% in the top ten. The length of the CDR3 is 14 residues. Deletions cut 1 base from V and 2 bases from J, with 8 bases between. From germline, CDR1 is SGHNT and CDR2 YENEEA. The data were taken from a study of Ad26.COV2.S vaccination and SARS-CoV-2 variants. Whole-study results and caveats: Placebo recipients and vaccine recipients were similar in non-spike TCR breadth. Measurements of TCR breadth and depth may have given underestimates of the total T cell responses. Vaccine recipients had higher spike-specific TCR breadth than placebo recipients.

This material consisted of peripheral blood, taken after recovery from COVID-19. This chain links TRBV11-3 with TRBJ2-5, with a tentative D call TRBD1 (6 bases). The sequence derives from a human donor who had recovered from COVID-19. DNA of the CDR3: TGTGCCAGCAGCTTAGGGGGGCGGCAAGAGACCCAGTACTTC. Translating gives CASSLGGRQETQYF.